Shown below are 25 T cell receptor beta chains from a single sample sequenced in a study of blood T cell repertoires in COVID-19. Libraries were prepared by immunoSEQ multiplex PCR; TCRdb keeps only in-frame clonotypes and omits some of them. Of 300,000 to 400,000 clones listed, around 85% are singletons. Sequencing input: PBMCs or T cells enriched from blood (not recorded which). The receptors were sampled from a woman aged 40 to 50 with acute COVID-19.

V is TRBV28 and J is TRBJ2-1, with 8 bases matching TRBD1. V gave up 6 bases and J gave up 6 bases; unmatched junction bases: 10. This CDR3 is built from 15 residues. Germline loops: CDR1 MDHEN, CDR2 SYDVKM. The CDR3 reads CASSPQGASINEQFF. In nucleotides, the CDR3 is TGTGCCAGCAGCCCGCAGGGGGCGTCGATCAATGAGCAGTTCTTC.

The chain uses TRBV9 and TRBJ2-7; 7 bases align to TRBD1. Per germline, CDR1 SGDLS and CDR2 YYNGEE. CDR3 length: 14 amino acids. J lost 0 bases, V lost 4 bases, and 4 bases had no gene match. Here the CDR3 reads CASSLGQDSYEQYF. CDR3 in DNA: TGTGCCAGCAGCCTTGGACAGGACTCCTACGAGCAGTACTTC.

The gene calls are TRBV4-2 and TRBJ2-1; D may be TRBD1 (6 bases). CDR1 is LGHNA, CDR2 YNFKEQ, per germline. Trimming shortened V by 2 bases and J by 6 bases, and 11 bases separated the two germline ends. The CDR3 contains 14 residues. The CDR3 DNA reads TGTGCCAGCAGCCAATGGACAGACCTCAATGAGCAGTTCTTC. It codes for CASSQWTDLNEQFF.

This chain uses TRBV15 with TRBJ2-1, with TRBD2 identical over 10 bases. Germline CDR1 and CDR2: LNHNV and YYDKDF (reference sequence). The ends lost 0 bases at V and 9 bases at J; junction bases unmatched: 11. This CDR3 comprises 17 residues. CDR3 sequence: CATSRDPGSGRGGEQFF. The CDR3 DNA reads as TGTGCCACCAGCAGAGATCCGGGGAGCGGGAGGGGAGGTGAGCAGTTCTTC.

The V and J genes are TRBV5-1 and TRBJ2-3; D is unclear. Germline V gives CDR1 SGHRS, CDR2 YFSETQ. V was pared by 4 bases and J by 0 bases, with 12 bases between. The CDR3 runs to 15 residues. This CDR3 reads CASSPNTDSTDTQYF. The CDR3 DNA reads TGCGCCAGCAGCCCAAACACAGATAGCACAGATACGCAGTATTTT.

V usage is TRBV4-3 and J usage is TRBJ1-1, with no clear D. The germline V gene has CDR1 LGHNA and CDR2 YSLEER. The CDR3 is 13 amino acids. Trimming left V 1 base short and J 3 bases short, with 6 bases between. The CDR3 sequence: CASSQVRDTEAFF. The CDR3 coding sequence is TGCGCCAGCAGCCAAGTTCGGGACACTGAAGCTTTCTTT.

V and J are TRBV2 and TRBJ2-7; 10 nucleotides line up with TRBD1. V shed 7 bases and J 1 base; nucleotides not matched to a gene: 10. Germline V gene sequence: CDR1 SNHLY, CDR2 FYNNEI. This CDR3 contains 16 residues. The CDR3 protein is CASTPGQGRGSYEQYF. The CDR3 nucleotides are TGTGCCAGCACCCCGGGACAGGGGCGGGGATCCTACGAGCAGTACTTC. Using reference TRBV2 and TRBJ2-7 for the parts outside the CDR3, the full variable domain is EPEVTQTPSHQVTQMGQEVILRCVPISNHLYFYWYRQILGQKVEFLVSFYNNEISEKSEIFDDQFSVERPDGSNFTLKIRSTKLEDSAMYFCASTPGQGRGSYEQYFGPGTRLTVT.

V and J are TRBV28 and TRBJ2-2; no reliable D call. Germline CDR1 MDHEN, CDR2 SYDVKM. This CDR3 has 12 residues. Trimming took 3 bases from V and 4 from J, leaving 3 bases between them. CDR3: CASSLSTGELFF. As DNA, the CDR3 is TGTGCCAGCAGTTTGAGCACCGGGGAGCTGTTTTTT.

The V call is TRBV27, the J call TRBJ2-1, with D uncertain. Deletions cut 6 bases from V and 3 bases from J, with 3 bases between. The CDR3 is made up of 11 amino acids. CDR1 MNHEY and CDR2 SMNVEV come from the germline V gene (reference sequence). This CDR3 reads CASSRYNEQFF. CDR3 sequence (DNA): TGTGCCAGCAGCCGCTACAATGAGCAGTTCTTC.

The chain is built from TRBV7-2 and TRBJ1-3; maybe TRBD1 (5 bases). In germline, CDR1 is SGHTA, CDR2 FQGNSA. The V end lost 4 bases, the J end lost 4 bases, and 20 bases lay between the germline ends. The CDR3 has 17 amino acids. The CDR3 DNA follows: TGTGCCAGCAGCTCAGGGTTGGGGAATTTGGGGGGAAACACCATATATTTT. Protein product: CASSSGLGNLGGNTIYF.

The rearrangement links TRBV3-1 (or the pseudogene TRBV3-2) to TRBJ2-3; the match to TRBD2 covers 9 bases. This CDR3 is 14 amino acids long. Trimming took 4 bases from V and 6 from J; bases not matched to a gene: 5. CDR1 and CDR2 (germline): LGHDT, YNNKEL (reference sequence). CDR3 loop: CASSRGTSLDTQYF. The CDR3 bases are TGTGCCAGCAGCCGAGGGACTAGCCTTGATACGCAGTATTTT.

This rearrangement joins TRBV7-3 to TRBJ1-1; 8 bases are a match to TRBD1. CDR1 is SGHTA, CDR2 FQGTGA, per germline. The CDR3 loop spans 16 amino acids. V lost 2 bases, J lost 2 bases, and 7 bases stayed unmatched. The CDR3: CASSLERQGSNTEAFF. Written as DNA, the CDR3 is TGTGCCAGCAGCTTAGAGAGACAGGGGAGTAACACTGAAGCTTTCTTT.

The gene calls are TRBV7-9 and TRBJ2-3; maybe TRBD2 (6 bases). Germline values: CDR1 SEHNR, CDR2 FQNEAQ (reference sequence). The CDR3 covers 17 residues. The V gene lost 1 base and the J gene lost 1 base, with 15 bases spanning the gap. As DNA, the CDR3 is TGTGCCAGCAGCTTAGGTGGAGCGGGCGGTCGCACAGATACGCAGTATTTT. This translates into CASSLGGAGGRTDTQYF.

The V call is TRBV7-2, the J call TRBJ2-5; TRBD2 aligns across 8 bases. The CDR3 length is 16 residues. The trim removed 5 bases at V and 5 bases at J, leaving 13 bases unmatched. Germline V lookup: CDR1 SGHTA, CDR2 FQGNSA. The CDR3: CASSAKNLAGLETQYF. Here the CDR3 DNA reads TGTGCCAGCAGCGCCAAAAACCTAGCGGGCTTGGAGACCCAGTACTTC.

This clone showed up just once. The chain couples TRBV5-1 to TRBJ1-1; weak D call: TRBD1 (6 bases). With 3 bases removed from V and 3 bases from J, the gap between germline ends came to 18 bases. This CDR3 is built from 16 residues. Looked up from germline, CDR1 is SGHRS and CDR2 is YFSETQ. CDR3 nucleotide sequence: TGCGCCAGCAGCTCGGGACAACGTGGCGCGTACACTGAAGCTTTCTTT. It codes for CASSSGQRGAYTEAFF.

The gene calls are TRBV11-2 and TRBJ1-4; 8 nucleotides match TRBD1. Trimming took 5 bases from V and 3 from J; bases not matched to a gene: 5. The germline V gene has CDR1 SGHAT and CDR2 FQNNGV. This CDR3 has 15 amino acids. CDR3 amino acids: CASSIGTGANEKLFF. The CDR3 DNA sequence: TGTGCCAGCAGCATAGGGACAGGAGCTAATGAAAAACTGTTTTTT.

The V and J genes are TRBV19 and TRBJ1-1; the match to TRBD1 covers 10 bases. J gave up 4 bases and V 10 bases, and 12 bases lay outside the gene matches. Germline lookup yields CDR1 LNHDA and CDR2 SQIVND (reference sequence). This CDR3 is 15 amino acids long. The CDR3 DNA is TGTGCCACTAAGTGGTCGGGACAGGGGTCCACTGAAGCTTTCTTT. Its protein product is CATKWSGQGSTEAFF.

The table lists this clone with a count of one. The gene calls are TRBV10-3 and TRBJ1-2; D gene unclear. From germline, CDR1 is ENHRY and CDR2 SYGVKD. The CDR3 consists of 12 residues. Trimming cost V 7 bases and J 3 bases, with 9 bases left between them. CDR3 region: CAIKEADYGYTF. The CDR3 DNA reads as TGTGCCATCAAAGAGGCGGACTATGGCTACACCTTC.

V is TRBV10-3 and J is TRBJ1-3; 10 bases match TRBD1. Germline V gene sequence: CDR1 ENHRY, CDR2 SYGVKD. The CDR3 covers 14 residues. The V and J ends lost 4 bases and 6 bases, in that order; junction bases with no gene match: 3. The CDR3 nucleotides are TGTGCCATCAGTGCGACAGGGGGCGAAAACACCATATATTTT. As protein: CAISATGGENTIYF.

The CDR3 DNA reads as TGTGCCAGCAGTTCGACAGGGGTAGGCTCTAACTATGGCTACACCTTC. Protein: CASSSTGVGSNYGYTF. The chain couples TRBV6-5 to TRBJ1-2; 8 bases fit TRBD1. The CDR3 runs to 16 residues. Trimming at V came to 4 bases and at J to 0 bases, leaving 7 bases not matched to a gene. The germline V gene encodes CDR1 MNHEY and CDR2 SVGAGI.

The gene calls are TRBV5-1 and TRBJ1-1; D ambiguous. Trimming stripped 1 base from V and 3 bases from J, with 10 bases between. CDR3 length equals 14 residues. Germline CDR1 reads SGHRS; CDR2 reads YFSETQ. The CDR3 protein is CASSLSTAYTEAFF. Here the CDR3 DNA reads TGCGCCAGCAGCTTGAGTACAGCTTACACTGAAGCTTTCTTT.

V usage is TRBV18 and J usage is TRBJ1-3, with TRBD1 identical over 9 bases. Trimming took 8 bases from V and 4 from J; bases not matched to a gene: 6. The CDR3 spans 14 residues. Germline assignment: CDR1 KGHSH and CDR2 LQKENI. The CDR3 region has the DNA TGTGCCAGCGGACACGGGACAGGGGGAAACACCATATATTTT. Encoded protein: CASGHGTGGNTIYF.

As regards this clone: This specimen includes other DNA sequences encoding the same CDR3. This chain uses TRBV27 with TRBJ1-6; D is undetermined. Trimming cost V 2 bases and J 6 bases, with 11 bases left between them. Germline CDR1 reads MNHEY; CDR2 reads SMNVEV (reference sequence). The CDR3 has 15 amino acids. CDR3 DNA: TGTGCCAGCAGTTTACGAGGTGCCGGTAATTCACCCCTCCACTTT. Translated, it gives CASSLRGAGNSPLHF.

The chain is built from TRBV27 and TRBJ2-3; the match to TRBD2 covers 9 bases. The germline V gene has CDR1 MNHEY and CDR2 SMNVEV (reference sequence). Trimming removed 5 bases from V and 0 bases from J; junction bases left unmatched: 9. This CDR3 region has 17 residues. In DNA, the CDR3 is TGTGCCAGCAGTCCCTTGGCGGGAGGGACTAGCACAGATACGCAGTATTTT. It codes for CASSPLAGGTSTDTQYF.

This CDR3 reads CASSHKMNSNSPLHF. The CDR3 DNA reads as TGCGCCAGCAGCCATAAGATGAACAGTAATTCACCCCTCCACTTT. The V gene is TRBV4-1, the J gene TRBJ1-6; D ambiguous. Germline-derived CDR1 and CDR2 are MGHRA and YSYEKL. Trimming took off 3 bases at V and 6 bases at J, with 12 bases between the two ends. This CDR3 region has 15 residues.